This T cell receptor (beta chain) was captured by sequencing in a study of T-cell reconstitution after alpha-beta-depleted transplantation in children. Construction of the TCRbeta library involved unique molecular identifiers. Via MiXCR, TCRdb re-called the PCR reads, giving one row per CDR3 protein. This sample has 400,000 to 500,000 distinct CDR3 sequences, with approximately 10% found just once. The V end was cut by 5 bases, the J end by 6 bases, with 11 bases between. Germline CDR1 and CDR2: SGHDT and YYEEEE. CDR3 length: 13 amino acids. This clonotype was seen a handful of times. This receptor was taken from a human donor who donated a stem cell graft to a child with acute myeloid leukemia. The V and J genes are TRBV5-6 and TRBJ2-2; weak D call: TRBD1 (6 bases). Material: PBMCs from the stem cell graft donor, obtained from the stem cell graft. CDR3 nucleotide sequence: TGTGCCAGCAGTAAGGGGGTTTCCGGGGAGCTGTTTTTT. Its translation: CASSKGVSGELFF.